A single sample gave rise to the 3 T cell receptor beta chains below, sequenced in a study of T cells in Graves' hyperthyroidism and ophthalmopathy. Regions amplified from RNA transcripts were the TCR beta CDR3 regions. When the TCR CDR3 underwent first-round RT-PCR, the HTBI primer set was used. One entry per CDR3 protein, called by TCRdb with MiXCR from the multiplex PCR reads. The profile shows 300,000 or so distinct CDR3 sequences, around 17% of them singletons. Input material: blood. These receptors were collected from a man younger than 40 with Graves' hyperthyroidism.

This clonotype came up a few times. The chain joins TRBV11-2 to TRBJ2-6; 9 bases line up with TRBD2. The J segment lost 4 bases and the V segment lost 1 base, leaving 11 bases of the junction unmatched. The CDR3 has 19 residues. Germline CDR1 reads SGHAT; CDR2 reads FQNNGV. The CDR3 DNA reads TGTGCCAGCAGCTTAGGGGATTTAGCGGGAGCGGCAGGGGCCAACGTCCTGACTTTC. This sequence encodes CASSLGDLAGAAGANVLTF. Full variable domain (outside the CDR3, taken from reference TRBV11-2 and TRBJ2-6): EAGVAQSPRYKIIEKRQSVAFWCNPISGHATLYWYQQILGQGPKLLIQFQNNGVVDDSQLPKDRFSAERLKGVDSTLKIQPAKLEDSAVYLCASSLGDLAGAAGANVLTFGAGSRLTVL.

The table lists this clonotype with many counts. The genes are TRBV20-1 and TRBJ2-5; 8 nucleotides align to TRBD1. The ends lost 6 bases at V and 4 bases at J; junction bases unmatched: 10. The V gene's germline CDR1 is DFQATT and CDR2 SNEGSKA (reference sequence). The CDR3 sequence is 14 residues long. The CDR3 is CSAYQTGVRETQYF. The CDR3 region has the DNA TGCAGTGCCTACCAGACAGGGGTGAGAGAGACCCAGTACTTC.

This clonotype was picked up a small number of times. The chain links TRBV5-1 to TRBJ2-7; D gene ambiguous. V lost 4 bases, J lost 6 bases, and 14 bases lay in between. The V gene's germline CDR1 is SGHRS and CDR2 YFSETQ. The CDR3 length is 13 residues. CDR3 protein: CASSPLGVLEQYF. The CDR3 DNA is TGCGCCAGCAGCCCTCTAGGCGTTCTCGAGCAGTACTTC.